This TCR beta chain stems from a study of graft-versus-host responses after intestinal transplantation. Study-wide background: All recipients were transplanted with multivisceral, liver-intestinal, or isolated intestinal grafts.

The protocol was immunoSEQ multiplex PCR, while the TCRdb copy is restricted to in-frame clones and leaves out a portion. The table includes fewer than 120,000 clones, roughly 93% detected once. In the case of this clone: Its antigen remains unidentified.

The CDR3 consists of 12 residues. Per germline, CDR1 SGHAT and CDR2 FQDESV (reference sequence). Between the trimmed V and J ends, which lost 1 base and 8 bases, there was a span of 6 bases. Study-level findings and limits: Circulating GvH clones peaking coincided with falling HvG clones soon after transplant. GvH clones appeared in recipient marrow, some first in ileum or blood. The presence of high graft-versus-host to host-versus-graft clonal ratios in allografts characterized patients with graft-donor T cell macrochimerism.

The chain is built from TRBV11-1 and TRBJ2-1; D is undetermined. This material consisted of unstimulated CD8+ T cells sorted from spleen or lymph node cells, taken before intestinal transplant. This TCR was recovered from a human donor who received an intestinal transplant. The CDR3 reads CASSLGADEQFF. The DNA of the CDR3 is TGTGCCAGCAGCTTAGGGGCCGATGAGCAGTTCTTC.